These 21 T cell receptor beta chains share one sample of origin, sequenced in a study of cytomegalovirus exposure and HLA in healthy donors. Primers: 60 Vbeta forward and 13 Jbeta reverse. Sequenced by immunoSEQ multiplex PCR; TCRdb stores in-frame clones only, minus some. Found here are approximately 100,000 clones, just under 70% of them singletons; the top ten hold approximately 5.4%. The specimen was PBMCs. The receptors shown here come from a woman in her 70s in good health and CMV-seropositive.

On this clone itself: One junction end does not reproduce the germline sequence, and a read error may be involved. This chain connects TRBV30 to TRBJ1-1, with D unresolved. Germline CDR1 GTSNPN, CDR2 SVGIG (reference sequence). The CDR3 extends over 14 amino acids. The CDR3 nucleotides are TGTGCCTGGGGTGTCATACCGGTGGAGACTGAAGCTTTCTTT. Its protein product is CAWGVIPVETEAFF.

The CDR3 coding sequence is TGTGCCAGCAGCTTAAACAGGGGTTGGAACATTCAGTACTTC. Its protein product is CASSLNRGWNIQYF. The chain employs TRBV7-2 and TRBJ2-4; 7 positions match TRBD1. The ends lost 2 bases at V and 7 bases at J; junction bases unmatched: 5. The CDR3 consists of 14 residues. In germline, CDR1 is SGHTA, CDR2 FQGNSA.

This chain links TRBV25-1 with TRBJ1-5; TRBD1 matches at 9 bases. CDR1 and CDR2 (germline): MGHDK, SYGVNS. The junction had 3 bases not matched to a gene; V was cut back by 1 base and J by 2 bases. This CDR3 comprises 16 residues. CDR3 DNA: TGTGCCAGCAGTGAATCCCGACAGGGGGGCAATCAGCCCCAGCATTTT. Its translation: CASSESRQGGNQPQHF.

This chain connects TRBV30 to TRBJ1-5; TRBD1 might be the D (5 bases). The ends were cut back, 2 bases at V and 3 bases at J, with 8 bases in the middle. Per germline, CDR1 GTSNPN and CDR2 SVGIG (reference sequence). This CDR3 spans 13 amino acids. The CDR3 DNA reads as TGTGCCTGGAGTCACAGGTCCAATCAGCCCCAGCATTTT. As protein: CAWSHRSNQPQHF.

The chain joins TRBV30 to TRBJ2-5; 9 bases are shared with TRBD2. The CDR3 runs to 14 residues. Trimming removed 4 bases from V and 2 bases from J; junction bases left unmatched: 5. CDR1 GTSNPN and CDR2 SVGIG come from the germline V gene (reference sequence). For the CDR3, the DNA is TGTGCCTGGAATAGCGGGGGTTTACAAGAGACCCAGTACTTC. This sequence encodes CAWNSGGLQETQYF.

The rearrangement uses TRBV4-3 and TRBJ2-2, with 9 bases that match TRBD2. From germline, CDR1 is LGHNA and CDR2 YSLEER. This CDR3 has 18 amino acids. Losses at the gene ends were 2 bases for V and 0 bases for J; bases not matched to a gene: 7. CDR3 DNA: TGCGCCAGCAGCCAACATGCGGCGGGGGGGACGAACACCGGGGAGCTGTTTTTT. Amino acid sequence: CASSQHAAGGTNTGELFF.

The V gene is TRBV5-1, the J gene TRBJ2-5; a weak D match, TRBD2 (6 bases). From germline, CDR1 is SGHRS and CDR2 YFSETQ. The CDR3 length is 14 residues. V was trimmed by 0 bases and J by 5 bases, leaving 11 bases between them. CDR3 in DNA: TGCGCCAGCAGCTTGGCCTTGGAGGGGGAGACCCAGTACTTC. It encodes CASSLALEGETQYF.

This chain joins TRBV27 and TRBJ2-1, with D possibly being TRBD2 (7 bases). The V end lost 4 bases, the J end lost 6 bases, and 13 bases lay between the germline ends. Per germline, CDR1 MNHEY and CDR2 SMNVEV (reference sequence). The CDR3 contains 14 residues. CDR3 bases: TGTGCCAGCAGTTGGGGGGGCGAGACCAATGAGCAGTTCTTC. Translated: CASSWGGETNEQFF.

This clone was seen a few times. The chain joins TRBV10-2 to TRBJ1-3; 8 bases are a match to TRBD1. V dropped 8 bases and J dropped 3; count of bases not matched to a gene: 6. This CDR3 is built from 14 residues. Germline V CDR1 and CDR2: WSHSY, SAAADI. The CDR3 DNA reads TGCGCCAGCTTTTCAGGGGGCCTTGGAAACACCATATATTTT. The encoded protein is CASFSGGLGNTIYF.

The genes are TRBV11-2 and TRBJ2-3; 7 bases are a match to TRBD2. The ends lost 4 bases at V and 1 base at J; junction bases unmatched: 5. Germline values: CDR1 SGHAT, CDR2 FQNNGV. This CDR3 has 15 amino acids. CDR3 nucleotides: TGTGCCAGCAGCTCCCAGGGAGGGGGCACAGATACGCAGTATTTT. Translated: CASSSQGGGTDTQYF.

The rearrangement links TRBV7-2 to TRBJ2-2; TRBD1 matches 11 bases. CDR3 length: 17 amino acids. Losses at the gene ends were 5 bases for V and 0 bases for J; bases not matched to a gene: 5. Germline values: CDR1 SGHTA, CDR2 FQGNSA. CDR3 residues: CASSPGQGAPNTGELFF. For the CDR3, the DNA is TGTGCCAGCAGCCCAGGACAGGGGGCGCCGAACACCGGGGAGCTGTTTTTT. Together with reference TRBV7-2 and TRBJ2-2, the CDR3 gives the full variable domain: GAGVSQSPSNKVTEKGKDVELRCDPISGHTALYWYRQSLGQGLEFLIYFQGNSAPDKSGLPSDRFSAERTGGSVSTLTIQRTQQEDSAVYLCASSPGQGAPNTGELFFGEGSRLTVL.

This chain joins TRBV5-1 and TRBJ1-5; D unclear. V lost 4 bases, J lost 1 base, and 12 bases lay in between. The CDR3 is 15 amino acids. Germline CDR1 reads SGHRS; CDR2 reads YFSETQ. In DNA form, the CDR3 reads TGCGCCAGCAGCACAGACGGTTTAAGCAATCAGCCCCAGCATTTT. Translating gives CASSTDGLSNQPQHF.

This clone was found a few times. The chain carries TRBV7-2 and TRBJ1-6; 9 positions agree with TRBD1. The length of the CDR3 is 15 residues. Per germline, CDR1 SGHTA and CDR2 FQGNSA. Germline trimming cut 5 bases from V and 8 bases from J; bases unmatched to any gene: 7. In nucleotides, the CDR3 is TGTGCCAGCAGCGAACAGGGGGCGGTTCATTCACCCCTCCACTTT. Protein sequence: CASSEQGAVHSPLHF.

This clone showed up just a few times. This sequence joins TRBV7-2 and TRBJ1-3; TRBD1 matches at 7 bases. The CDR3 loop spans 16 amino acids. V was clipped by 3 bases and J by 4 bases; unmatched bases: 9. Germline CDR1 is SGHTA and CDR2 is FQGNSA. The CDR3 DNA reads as TGTGCCAGCAGCTTCCTGGCCGGGACAGCGGGAAACACCATATATTTT. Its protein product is CASSFLAGTAGNTIYF.

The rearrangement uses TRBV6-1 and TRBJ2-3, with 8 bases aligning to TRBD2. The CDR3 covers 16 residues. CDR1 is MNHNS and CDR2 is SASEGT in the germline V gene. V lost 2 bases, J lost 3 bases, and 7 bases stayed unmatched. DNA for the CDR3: TGTGCCAGCAGTGAACTTCGGGGGGGCCGAACAGATACGCAGTATTTT. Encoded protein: CASSELRGGRTDTQYF.

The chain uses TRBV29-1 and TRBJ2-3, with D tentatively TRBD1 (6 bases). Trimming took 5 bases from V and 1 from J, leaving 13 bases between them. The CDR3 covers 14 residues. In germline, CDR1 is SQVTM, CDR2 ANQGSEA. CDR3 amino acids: CSVKQGVGTDTQYF. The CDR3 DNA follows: TGCAGCGTTAAACAGGGTGTAGGCACAGATACGCAGTATTTT.

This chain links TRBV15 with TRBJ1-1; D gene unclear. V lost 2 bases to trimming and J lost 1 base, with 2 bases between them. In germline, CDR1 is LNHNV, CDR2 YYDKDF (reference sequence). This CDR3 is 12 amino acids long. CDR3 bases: TGTGCCACCAGCAGACAGAACACTGAAGCTTTCTTT. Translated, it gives CATSRQNTEAFF.

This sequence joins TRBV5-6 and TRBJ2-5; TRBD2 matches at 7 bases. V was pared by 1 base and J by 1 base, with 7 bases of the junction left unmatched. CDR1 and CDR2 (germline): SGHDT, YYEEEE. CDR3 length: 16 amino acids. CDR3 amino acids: CASSLWSSGVQETQYF. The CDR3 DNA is TGTGCCAGCAGCTTGTGGTCCAGCGGGGTCCAAGAGACCCAGTACTTC.

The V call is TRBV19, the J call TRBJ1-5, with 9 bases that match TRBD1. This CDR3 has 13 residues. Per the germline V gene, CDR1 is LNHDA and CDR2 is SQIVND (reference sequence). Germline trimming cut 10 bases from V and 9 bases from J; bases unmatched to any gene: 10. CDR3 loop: CATADRGLVPQHF. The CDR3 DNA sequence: TGTGCCACCGCGGACAGGGGCCTGGTGCCCCAGCATTTT.

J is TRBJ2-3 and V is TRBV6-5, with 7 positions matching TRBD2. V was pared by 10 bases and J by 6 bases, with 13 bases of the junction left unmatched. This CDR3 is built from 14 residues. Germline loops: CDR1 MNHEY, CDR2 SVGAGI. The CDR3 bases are TGTGCCAATTTCGGGGGGTTCCGGTCGGATACGCAGTATTTT. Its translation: CANFGGFRSDTQYF.

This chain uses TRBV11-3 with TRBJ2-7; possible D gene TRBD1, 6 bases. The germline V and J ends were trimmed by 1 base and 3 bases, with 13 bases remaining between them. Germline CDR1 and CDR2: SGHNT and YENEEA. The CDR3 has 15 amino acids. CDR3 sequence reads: CASSLGRAGDYEQYF. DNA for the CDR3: TGTGCCAGCAGCTTAGGAAGGGCAGGGGACTACGAGCAGTACTTC.